Presented here are 19 T cell receptor beta chains from one specimen sequenced in a study of beta chain features in type 1 diabetes. The authors reverse transcribed all of the isolated RNA, so sequencing captured expressed TCRB transcripts. The table came from immunoSEQ multiplex PCR; TCRdb's copy has only in-frame clones and leaves some out. Of 200,000 to 300,000 clones detected, over 12% appear once; the ten largest clones hold approximately 0.024%. Sample: naive CD4+ T cells from blood. The source is a woman between 40 and 55 years old in good health.

The sample holds a few counts of this clone. This CDR3 reads CASTQLDSAGNTIYF. The DNA for the CDR3 is TGTGCCAGTACCCAACTGGACAGCGCTGGAAACACCATATATTTT. The chain uses TRBV19 and TRBJ1-3; tentative D call: TRBD1 (6 bases). Trimming stripped 7 bases from V and 2 bases from J, with 15 bases between. The CDR3 sequence is 15 residues long. CDR1 and CDR2 (germline): LNHDA, SQIVND (reference sequence).

A few counts support this clone. The genes are TRBV5-6 and TRBJ2-3; TRBD1 aligns across 7 bases. CDR1 and CDR2 from the germline V gene are SGHDT and YYEEEE. V was clipped by 1 base and J by 3 bases; unmatched bases: 8. The CDR3 consists of 16 residues. In nucleotides, the CDR3 is TGTGCCAGCAGCTTGAGGCTGACAGGGTATACAGATACGCAGTATTTT. It encodes CASSLRLTGYTDTQYF.

J is TRBJ2-5 and V is TRBV10-3, with 7 nucleotides matching TRBD1. The CDR3 contains 15 residues. Trimming removed 5 bases from V and 5 bases from J; junction bases left unmatched: 11. From germline, CDR1 is ENHRY and CDR2 SYGVKD. The CDR3 sequence is CAISIPSGGHETQYF. DNA of the CDR3: TGTGCCATCAGTATCCCGTCAGGGGGTCATGAGACCCAGTACTTC.

This clone was detected only a few times. The V gene is TRBV9, the J gene TRBJ2-1; perhaps TRBD1 as D (5 bases). Germline values: CDR1 SGDLS, CDR2 YYNGEE. Deletions cut 0 bases from V and 9 bases from J, with 13 bases between. The CDR3 has 14 amino acids. CDR3 amino acids: CASSVARGLGEQFF. As DNA, the CDR3 is TGTGCCAGCAGCGTAGCAAGGGGCCTTGGTGAGCAGTTCTTC.

The V call is TRBV5-6, the J call TRBJ1-1; maybe TRBD1 (6 bases). Germline V lookup: CDR1 SGHDT, CDR2 YYEEEE. The length of the CDR3 is 13 residues. Between the trimmed V and J ends, which lost 4 bases and 3 bases, there was a span of 10 bases. For the CDR3, the DNA is TGTGCCAGCAGCCGACAGGAGGACACTGAAGCTTTCTTT. Its translation: CASSRQEDTEAFF.

This clone was seen a handful of times. The V and J genes are TRBV2 and TRBJ2-1, with D tentatively TRBD1 (5 bases). V lost 5 bases and J lost 7, with 12 bases in between. Germline V gives CDR1 SNHLY, CDR2 FYNNEI. This CDR3 is 13 amino acids long. The CDR3 loop reads CASSYRWANEQFF. In DNA, the CDR3 is TGTGCCAGCAGTTACAGGTGGGCAAATGAGCAGTTCTTC.

In its sample, this clone was seen a few times. CDR3 sequence: CATSRQVAYNEQFF. Here the CDR3 DNA reads TGTGCCACCAGCAGACAGGTGGCCTACAATGAGCAGTTCTTC. V and J are TRBV15 and TRBJ2-1; no firm D call. The CDR3 is made up of 14 amino acids. Germline assignment: CDR1 LNHNV and CDR2 YYDKDF (reference sequence). With 2 bases removed from V and 2 bases from J, the gap between germline ends came to 7 bases.

With respect to this clone: One end of the junction fails to match germline, which may point to a read error. The CDR3 protein is CASSQTAVQETQYF. The CDR3 DNA sequence: TGTGCTAGCAGCCAGACAGCCGTTCAAGAGACCCAGTACTTC. The chain is built from TRBV7-7 and TRBJ2-5, with D possibly matching TRBD1 (5 bases). There are 14 residues in the CDR3. Germline CDR1 SSHAT, CDR2 FNYEAQ (reference sequence). The whole variable domain, remainder taken from reference TRBV7-7 and TRBJ2-5, is GAGVSQSPRYKVTKRGQDVTLRCDPISSHATLYWYQQALGQGPEFLTYFNYEAQPDKSGLPSDRFSAERPEGSISTLTIQRTEQRDSAMYRCASSQTAVQETQYFGPGTRLLVL.

This clone was counted between two and nine times. In DNA form, the CDR3 reads TGCGCCAGCAGCCCGGGACAGCAAGAGACCCAGTACTTC. Residues: CASSPGQQETQYF. The chain is built from TRBV5-1 and TRBJ2-5; 7 bases align to TRBD1. J was trimmed by 2 bases and V by 4 bases; bases with no gene match: 2. Germline V gene lookup returns CDR1 SGHRS and CDR2 YFSETQ. The CDR3 sequence is 13 residues long.

The J gene is TRBJ2-1, the V gene TRBV7-2; a possible D gene is TRBD2 (6 bases). The V end was cut by 1 base, the J end by 9 bases, with 16 bases between. The CDR3 extends over 15 amino acids. Per the germline V gene, CDR1 is SGHTA and CDR2 is FQGNSA. The DNA for the CDR3 is TGTGCCAGCAGCTTAGTTGGTAGGCGGGGTGGTGAGCAGTTCTTC. This sequence encodes CASSLVGRRGGEQFF.

Only a few counts were recorded for this clone. The J gene is TRBJ2-5, the V gene TRBV7-2; 9 nucleotides line up with TRBD2. Looked up from germline, CDR1 is SGHTA and CDR2 is FQGNSA. The CDR3 is 14 amino acids. Unmatched junction bases numbered 6, after V lost 5 bases and J lost 5 bases. CDR3 region: CASSPRGGGETQYF. The CDR3 DNA is TGTGCCAGCAGCCCGCGGGGGGGCGGGGAGACCCAGTACTTC.

This chain connects TRBV9 to TRBJ2-2, with 15 bases fitting TRBD2. Germline loops: CDR1 SGDLS, CDR2 YYNGEE. The V gene end was trimmed by 3 bases and the J gene end by 3 bases; junction bases not matched to a gene: 3. The CDR3 covers 17 residues. As DNA, the CDR3 is TGTGCCAGCAGCGCGGGACTAGCGGGGGGACACACCGGGGAGCTGTTTTTT. Protein: CASSAGLAGGHTGELFF.

The V call is TRBV7-2, the J call TRBJ2-1; 9 bases line up with TRBD2. Germline CDR1 and CDR2: SGHTA and FQGNSA. The CDR3 covers 15 residues. Losses at the gene ends were 5 bases for V and 2 bases for J; bases not matched to a gene: 4. CDR3 sequence: CASSAQRGAYNEQFF. In nucleotides, the CDR3 is TGTGCCAGCAGCGCCCAGCGGGGGGCCTACAATGAGCAGTTCTTC.

The chain links TRBV4-1 to TRBJ2-3, with unresolved D. In germline, CDR1 is MGHRA, CDR2 YSYEKL. V gave up 0 bases and J gave up 0 bases, with 7 bases separating them. This CDR3 region has 15 residues. In DNA form, the CDR3 reads TGCGCCAGCAGCCAAGATCAGGTCAGCACAGATACGCAGTATTTT. As protein: CASSQDQVSTDTQYF.

The gene calls are TRBV5-1 and TRBJ1-6; D is perhaps TRBD1 (6 bases). This CDR3 contains 17 residues. Germline V gene data show CDR1 as SGHRS and CDR2 as YFSETQ. V shed 0 bases and J shed 2 bases, with 12 bases lying between them. CDR3 protein: CASSLALQGTYNSPLHF. CDR3 DNA sequence: TGCGCCAGCAGCTTGGCCCTACAGGGAACCTATAATTCACCCCTCCACTTT.

The chain uses TRBV6-5 and TRBJ2-3; D remains unclear. The CDR3 totals 14 residues. Germline CDR1 reads MNHEY; CDR2 reads SVGAGI. The V end lost 6 bases, the J end lost 2 bases, and 12 bases lay between the germline ends. The DNA for the CDR3 is TGTGCCAGCAGCGTACAAGTAACCACAGATACGCAGTATTTT. Its translation is CASSVQVTTDTQYF.

The chain carries TRBV11-1 and TRBJ2-7, with D possibly TRBD2 on 6 matching bases. Deletions cut 2 bases from V and 2 bases from J, with 13 bases between. The CDR3 runs to 15 residues. Germline V gene lookup returns CDR1 SGHAT and CDR2 FQDESV (reference sequence). The chain's CDR3 is CASSLRLEAPYEQYF. DNA of the CDR3: TGTGCCAGCAGCTTACGACTAGAGGCACCCTACGAGCAGTACTTC.

The chain carries TRBV14 and TRBJ1-6; TRBD1 aligns across 7 bases. Trimming at V came to 1 base and at J to 7 bases, leaving 10 bases not matched to a gene. CDR1 and CDR2 (germline): SGHDN, FVKESK. The CDR3 is made up of 17 amino acids. Written as DNA, the CDR3 is TGTGCCAGCAGCCAAGTACTTACCGGGACAGTAAATTCACCCCTCCACTTT. Amino acid sequence: CASSQVLTGTVNSPLHF. The variable domain in full, completed from reference TRBV14 and TRBJ1-6, reads EAGVTQFPSHSVIEKGQTVTLRCDPISGHDNLYWYRRVMGKEIKFLLHFVKESKQDESGMPNNRFLAERTGGTYSTLKVQPAELEDSGVYFCASSQVLTGTVNSPLHFGNGTRLTVT.

This clone was seen only a few times. The rearrangement links TRBV7-2 to TRBJ2-3, with TRBD2 identical over 9 bases. CDR1 is SGHTA and CDR2 is FQGNSA in the germline V gene. The CDR3 length is 15 residues. After removal of 3 bases from V and 1 base from J, the junction contained 2 bases not matched to a gene. In DNA form, the CDR3 reads TGTGCCAGCAGCTTTATAGCGGGGGGCACAGATACGCAGTATTTT. It encodes CASSFIAGGTDTQYF.